Below are 21 T cell receptor beta chains sequenced from a single sample in a study of cytomegalovirus exposure and HLA in healthy donors. In the PCR, 60 Vbeta and 13 Jbeta primers were used. Produced via immunoSEQ multiplex PCR; TCRdb's table is partial and in-frame only. Among around 89,000 clones listed, around 75% were seen once. The material sequenced was PBMCs. Receptor source: a man aged 35-49 years in good health and CMV-seronegative.

This chain links TRBV7-9 with TRBJ2-5; 9 bases line up with TRBD2. Germline CDR1 is SEHNR and CDR2 is FQNEAQ (reference sequence). The CDR3 is 15 residues long. With V trimmed by 1 base and J by 5 bases, 5 bases remained unmatched. The CDR3 coding sequence is TGTGCCAGCAGCTTAGACCTAGCGGGGATTGAGACCCAGTACTTC. It codes for CASSLDLAGIETQYF.

V gene TRBV5-1 combines with J gene TRBJ1-3; TRBD1 matches 7 bases. Germline V gene lookup returns CDR1 SGHRS and CDR2 YFSETQ. After removal of 0 bases from V and 0 bases from J, the junction contained 0 bases not matched to a gene. The CDR3 has 15 residues. The DNA for the CDR3 is TGCGCCAGCAGCTTGGGGGACAGCTCTGGAAACACCATATATTTT. This translates into CASSLGDSSGNTIYF.

The chain employs TRBV5-1 and TRBJ2-1, with D perhaps TRBD1 (6 bases). The V gene lost 0 bases and the J gene lost 3 bases, with 10 bases spanning the gap. CDR3 length: 15 amino acids. Germline CDR1 SGHRS, CDR2 YFSETQ. The CDR3 protein is CASSLAGQIYNEQFF. CDR3 bases: TGCGCCAGCAGCTTGGCCGGACAGATCTACAATGAGCAGTTCTTC.

This clone was recorded a few times. The gene calls are TRBV27 and TRBJ1-5, with 7 bases fitting TRBD1. The CDR3 length is 15 residues. V lost 5 bases and J lost 6; bases outside the gene matches: 10. From germline, CDR1 is MNHEY and CDR2 SMNVEV (reference sequence). CDR3: CASSATTGLGQPQHF. Here the CDR3 DNA reads TGTGCCAGCAGTGCTACGACAGGGCTGGGTCAGCCCCAGCATTTT.

This rearrangement joins TRBV5-1 to TRBJ2-1, with D possibly being TRBD1 (6 bases). Germline V gene sequence: CDR1 SGHRS, CDR2 YFSETQ. The CDR3 totals 15 residues. With 0 bases removed from V and 3 bases from J, the gap between germline ends came to 10 bases. The CDR3, as DNA: TGCGCCAGCAGCTTGGTCGGGACAAACTACAATGAGCAGTTCTTC. Amino acid sequence: CASSLVGTNYNEQFF.

This sequence joins TRBV28 and TRBJ2-7; 7 nucleotides agree with TRBD1. CDR3 length: 15 residues. Losses at the gene ends were 3 bases for V and 2 bases for J; bases not matched to a gene: 7. Germline V gene data show CDR1 as MDHEN and CDR2 as SYDVKM. CDR3 nucleotide sequence: TGTGCCAGCAGTTTCCCGACAGGGAGCGCCTACGAGCAGTACTTC. Its translation: CASSFPTGSAYEQYF.

The chain recombines TRBV4-2 with TRBJ1-1, with 9 positions matching TRBD1. Germline V gene sequence: CDR1 LGHNA, CDR2 YNFKEQ. Trimming cost V 1 base and J 1 base; bases outside gene matches: 4. CDR3 length equals 16 residues. CDR3 sequence reads: CASSQALDRGNTEAFF. The CDR3, as DNA: TGTGCCAGCAGCCAAGCCTTGGACAGGGGGAACACTGAAGCTTTCTTT.

The rearrangement joins TRBV25-1 to TRBJ1-4; perhaps TRBD1 as D (6 bases). V lost 6 bases to trimming and J lost 3 bases, with 11 bases between them. The CDR3 consists of 14 residues. The germline CDR1 and CDR2 sequences are MGHDK and SYGVNS. The CDR3 sequence: CASSKQGSNEKLFF. CDR3 DNA: TGTGCCAGCAGCAAACAGGGTTCTAATGAAAAACTGTTTTTT.

The J gene is TRBJ1-6, the V gene TRBV6-1, with D maybe TRBD1 (5 bases). CDR3 length: 15 residues. Germline lookup yields CDR1 MNHNS and CDR2 SASEGT. Deletions cut 3 bases from V and 0 bases from J, with 6 bases between. CDR3 in amino acids: CASSDDSSYNSPLHF. In DNA form, the CDR3 reads TGTGCCAGCAGTGACGACAGCTCCTATAATTCACCCCTCCACTTT.

J is TRBJ2-7 and V is TRBV7-2, with a possible D match to TRBD1 (6 bases). Per the germline V gene, CDR1 is SGHTA and CDR2 is FQGNSA. Trimming removed 5 bases at V and 3 bases at J, with 14 bases between. CDR3 size: 14 residues. Here the CDR3 DNA reads TGTGCCAGCAGCCCCCGGCAGGGGTTCTACGAGCAGTACTTC. Protein sequence: CASSPRQGFYEQYF.

The chain recombines TRBV7-2 with TRBJ1-2; a weak D match, TRBD1 (6 bases). Trimming stripped 5 bases from V and 3 bases from J, with 16 bases between. The length of the CDR3 is 15 residues. Germline CDR1 and CDR2: SGHTA and FQGNSA. CDR3 nucleotide sequence: TGTGCCAGCAGCCCCAACAGGGAGTCCCACTATGGCTACACCTTC. Protein: CASSPNRESHYGYTF.

The chain has TRBV9 and TRBJ1-5; D gene uncertain. V dropped 3 bases and J dropped 3 bases, with 16 bases sitting between them. The CDR3 sequence is 16 residues long. Germline CDR1 SGDLS, CDR2 YYNGEE. CDR3 in amino acids: CASSERFRLPNQPQHF. DNA for the CDR3: TGTGCCAGCAGCGAGCGGTTTCGGCTTCCCAATCAGCCCCAGCATTTT.

The chain has TRBV27 and TRBJ1-5; 7 positions agree with TRBD1. Per the germline V gene, CDR1 is MNHEY and CDR2 is SMNVEV (reference sequence). This CDR3 has 14 residues. Trimming took 6 bases from V and 5 from J; bases not matched to a gene: 7. For the CDR3, the DNA is TGTGCCAGCAGCCCCTCAGACAGGGATCAGCCCCAGCATTTT. Protein product: CASSPSDRDQPQHF.

The chain uses TRBV18 and TRBJ1-1, with D unclear. The CDR3 totals 14 residues. Germline CDR1 is KGHSH and CDR2 is LQKENI. Trimming pared 2 bases from V and 1 base from J, leaving 8 bases between. The CDR3 sequence: CASSPVIKNTEAFF. The CDR3 DNA reads as TGTGCCAGCTCACCAGTCATCAAGAACACTGAAGCTTTCTTT.

The J gene is TRBJ2-3, the V gene TRBV4-2, with TRBD1 matching over 8 bases. The CDR3 loop spans 16 amino acids. Germline CDR1 and CDR2: LGHNA and YNFKEQ. The junction had 8 bases not matched to a gene; V was cut back by 4 bases and J by 2 bases. CDR3 region: CASSPNRGMFTDTQYF. The CDR3 DNA follows: TGTGCCAGCAGCCCGAACAGGGGGATGTTCACAGATACGCAGTATTTT.

The chain couples TRBV9 to TRBJ1-2, with TRBD1 matching 8 bases. Trimming at V came to 4 bases and at J to 7 bases, leaving 9 bases not matched to a gene. Germline CDR1 reads SGDLS; CDR2 reads YYNGEE. The CDR3 totals 14 residues. The CDR3 is CASSRDQGARGYTF. DNA for the CDR3: TGTGCCAGCAGCCGCGACCAGGGGGCGCGTGGCTACACCTTC.

In its sample, this clone was seen a few times. An end of the junction does not agree with germline; a read error may underlie this. V is TRBV7-9 and J is TRBJ1-1; maybe TRBD1 (6 bases). The germline V gene encodes CDR1 SEHNR and CDR2 FQNEAQ (reference sequence). The CDR3 spans 15 residues. The CDR3 spells CSSSLGQGIPTEAFF. DNA of the CDR3: TGTTCCAGCAGCTTAGGCCAGGGGATTCCGACTGAAGCTTTCTTT.

The V and J genes are TRBV5-5 and TRBJ1-1; unclear D gene. Germline V gene data show CDR1 as SGHKS and CDR2 as YYEKEE (reference sequence). Trimming shortened V by 2 bases and J by 2 bases, and 10 bases separated the two germline ends. This CDR3 contains 14 residues. This chain's CDR3 is CASSFRGLNTEAFF. In nucleotides, the CDR3 is TGTGCCAGCAGCTTCCGCGGGCTCAACACTGAAGCTTTCTTT.

Points on this clone: Other nucleotide sequences in the sample specify the same CDR3. CDR3 residues: CASSEAAGGQETQYF. CDR3 DNA sequence: TGTGCCAGCAGTGAAGCGGCGGGGGGGCAAGAGACCCAGTACTTC. The chain combines TRBV6-1 with TRBJ2-5; 9 nucleotides align to TRBD2. V was clipped by 0 bases and J by 2 bases; unmatched bases: 1. Per the germline V gene, CDR1 is MNHNS and CDR2 is SASEGT. The CDR3 consists of 15 residues.

The chain recombines TRBV7-8 with TRBJ1-1, with D unresolved. The CDR3 is 13 residues long. V lost 4 bases to trimming and J lost 6 bases, with 12 bases between them. CDR1 and CDR2 (germline): SGHVS, FQNEAQ. The CDR3 loop reads CASSSRVRAEAFF. The CDR3 DNA reads as TGTGCCAGCAGCTCCCGGGTGCGGGCTGAAGCTTTCTTT.

The chain carries TRBV28 and TRBJ1-4; D might be TRBD1 (5 bases). Deletions cut 6 bases from V and 0 bases from J, with 8 bases between. The germline gives CDR1 MDHEN, CDR2 SYDVKM. This CDR3 has 14 amino acids. The CDR3 loop is CASRPGTTNEKLFF. CDR3 nucleotide sequence: TGTGCCAGCAGACCAGGGACAACTAATGAAAAACTGTTTTTT.